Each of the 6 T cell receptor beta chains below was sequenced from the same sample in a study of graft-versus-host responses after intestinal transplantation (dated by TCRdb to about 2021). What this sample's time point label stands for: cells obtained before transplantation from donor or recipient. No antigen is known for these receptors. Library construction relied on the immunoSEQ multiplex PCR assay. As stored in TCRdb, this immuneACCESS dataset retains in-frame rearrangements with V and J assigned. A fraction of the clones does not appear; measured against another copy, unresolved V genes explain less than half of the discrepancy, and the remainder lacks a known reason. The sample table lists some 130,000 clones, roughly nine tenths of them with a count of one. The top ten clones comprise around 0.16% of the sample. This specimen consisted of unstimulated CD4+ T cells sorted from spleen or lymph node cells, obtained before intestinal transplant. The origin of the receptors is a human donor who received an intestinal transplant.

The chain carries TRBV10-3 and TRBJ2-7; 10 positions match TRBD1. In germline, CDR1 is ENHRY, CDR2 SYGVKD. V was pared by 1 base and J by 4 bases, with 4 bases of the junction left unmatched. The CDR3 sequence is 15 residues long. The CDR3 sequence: CAISELDRGRYEQYF. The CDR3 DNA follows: TGTGCCATCAGTGAGTTAGACAGGGGGCGGTACGAGCAGTACTTC.

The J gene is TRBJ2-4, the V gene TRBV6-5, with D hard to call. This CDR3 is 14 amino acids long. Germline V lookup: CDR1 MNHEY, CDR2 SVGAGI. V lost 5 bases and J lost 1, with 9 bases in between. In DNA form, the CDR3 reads TGTGCCAGCAGTGAGTTGCCGGCCAAAAACATTCAGTACTTC. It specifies CASSELPAKNIQYF.

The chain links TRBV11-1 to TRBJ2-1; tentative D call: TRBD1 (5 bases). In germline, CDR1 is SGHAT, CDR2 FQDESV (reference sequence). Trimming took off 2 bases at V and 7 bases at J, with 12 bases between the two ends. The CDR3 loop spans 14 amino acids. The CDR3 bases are TGTGCCAGCAGCTTACTAGGGGCGAAGAATGAGCAGTTCTTC. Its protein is CASSLLGAKNEQFF.

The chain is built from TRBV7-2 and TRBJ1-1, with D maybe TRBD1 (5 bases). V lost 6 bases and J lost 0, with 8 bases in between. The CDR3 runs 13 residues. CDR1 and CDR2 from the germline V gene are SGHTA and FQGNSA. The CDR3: CASRLTVNTEAFF. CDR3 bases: TGTGCCAGCAGACTGACAGTGAACACTGAAGCTTTCTTT.

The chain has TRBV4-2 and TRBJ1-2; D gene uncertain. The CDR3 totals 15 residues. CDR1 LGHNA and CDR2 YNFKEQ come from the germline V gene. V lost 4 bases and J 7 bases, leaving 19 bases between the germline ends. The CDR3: CASSPTFREGSGYTF. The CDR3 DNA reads TGTGCCAGCAGCCCTACTTTTAGGGAGGGCTCTGGCTACACCTTC.

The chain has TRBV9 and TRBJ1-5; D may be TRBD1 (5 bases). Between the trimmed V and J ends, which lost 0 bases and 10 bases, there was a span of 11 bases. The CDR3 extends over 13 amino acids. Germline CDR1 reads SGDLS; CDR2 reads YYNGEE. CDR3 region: CASSVESQGPQHF. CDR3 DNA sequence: TGTGCCAGCAGCGTAGAGAGTCAGGGCCCCCAGCATTTT.